This paragraph covers one T cell receptor (beta chain) sequence. Its antigen is unidentified. The record originates from a study of blood T cells in healthy people across ages. Study-wide results and caveats: In older individuals, TCR beta diversity per million T cells was lower, falling roughly linearly with age.

Donors gave roughly 10 milliliters of peripheral blood apiece. The length of the CDR3 is 12 residues. Trimming removed 6 bases from V and 7 bases from J, with 12 bases in between. The germline gives CDR1 SNHLY, CDR2 FYNNEI. It was with a sample-barcoded 5' primer and a J-beta primer mix that a second PCR of about 6 to 12 cycles was run. Each CDR3 protein is one row after TCRdb ran MiXCR on the 5' RACE reads. The table shows roughly 1.6 million distinct CDR3 sequences, with about 32% occurring only once. The sequence was obtained from a woman aged 30 to 39 in good health. Material: blood. The chain uses TRBV2 and TRBJ1-2; D may be TRBD1 (5 bases). CDR3 nucleotides: TGTGCCAGCAGCCGAGGGACGCCTGGCTACACCTTC. It is translated as CASSRGTPGYTF.